These T cell receptor beta chains were read from a single sample in a study of T-cell reconstitution after alpha-beta-depleted transplantation in children. Each CDR3 protein is one row after TCRdb ran MiXCR on the PCR reads. Among approximately 1,000,000 distinct CDR3 sequences listed, roughly 29% were seen once. The specimen was PBMCs, mostly from graft donor cells, collected 360 days after TCRalphabeta/CD19-depleted stem cell transplant. These receptors all stem from a boy in the first two years of life who had a stem cell transplant for SCID, so the T cells may come from the graft donor. The CDR3 runs from the conserved cysteine through the conserved F or W. The order of the fields is J gene, D gene, clone size, V gene, CDR3 protein, CDR3 DNA. The D gene is left open where the match is weak. Expanded clones are given a class, and other clones once, few, many or no size at all.

TRBJ2-2 - - TRBV15 CATSRGVVAVTGELFF TGTGCCACCAGCAGAGGGGTAGTGGCAGTCACCGGGGAGCTGTTTTTT
TRBJ1-2 - few TRBV20-1 CSAVAYGYTF TGCAGTGCCGTCGCCTATGGCTACACCTTC
TRBJ2-7 - few TRBV20-1 CSARLTVSDEQYF TGCAGTGCTAGACTGACAGTGAGCGACGAGCAGTACTTC
TRBJ2-5 TRBD1 - TRBV5-1 CASSPIALQGARKETQYF TGCGCCAGCAGCCCGATCGCCTTACAGGGGGCGAGAAAAGAGACCCAGTACTTC
TRBJ1-1 TRBD1 - TRBV20-1 CSAPSPDRAWTEAFF TGCAGTGCCCCAAGCCCGGACAGGGCATGGACTGAAGCTTTCTTT
TRBJ2-1 - many TRBV12-3/TRBV12-4 CASRPGRNNEQFF TGTGCCAGCCGTCCAGGGAGGAACAATGAGCAGTTCTTC
TRBJ2-1 - once TRBV7-6 CASSFPGVDNEQFF TGTGCCAGCAGCTTTCCCGGGGTCGACAATGAGCAGTTCTTC
TRBJ1-1 - few TRBV18 CASSPWTADGTEAFF TGTGCCAGCTCACCATGGACCGCCGACGGCACTGAAGCTTTCTTT
TRBJ2-1 TRBD2 - TRBV20-1 CSAGRLAGAYNEQFF TGCAGTGCTGGGAGACTAGCGGGGGCCTACAATGAGCAGTTCTTC
TRBJ1-5 TRBD1 - TRBV10-3 CAIRRQGPNQPQHF TGTGCCATCAGGAGACAGGGCCCGAATCAGCCCCAGCATTTT
TRBJ2-1 - - TRBV28 CASSSTGGETYNEQFF TGTGCCAGCAGTTCCACTGGCGGGGAAACCTACAATGAGCAGTTCTTC
TRBJ1-6 TRBD1 - TRBV6-1 CASSEDDRESSPLHF TGTGCCAGCAGCGAAGACGACAGGGAGAGTTCACCCCTCCACTTT
TRBJ2-3 - - TRBV20-1 CSARATRGASTDTQYF TGCAGTGCTAGGGCTACCCGGGGAGCTAGCACAGATACGCAGTATTTT
TRBJ1-2 - few TRBV4-1 CASSQEQFNYGYTF TGCGCCAGCAGCCAAGAGCAGTTTAACTATGGCTACACCTTC
TRBJ2-7 - few TRBV5-1 CASSSQVNSYEQYF TGCGCCAGCAGCTCCCAAGTGAATTCCTACGAGCAGTACTTC
TRBJ2-1 TRBD2 - TRBV7-9 CASRLANNNEQFF TGTGCCAGCCGACTAGCGAATAACAATGAGCAGTTCTTC
TRBJ2-7 TRBD2 - TRBV14 CASSHRIREGRHSGEQYF TGTGCCAGCAGCCATCGTATCCGGGAGGGCAGACACAGCGGGGAGCAGTACTTC
TRBJ2-1 TRBD1 few TRBV6-1 CASSPRTGGVQVQFF TGTGCCAGCAGTCCCCGGACAGGGGGGGTCCAAGTGCAGTTCTTC
TRBJ2-3 - few TRBV28 CASSSLAFGDGTDTQYF TGTGCCAGCAGTTCTTTGGCTTTCGGGGACGGCACAGATACGCAGTATTTT
TRBJ2-7 - few TRBV27 CASSFWGESYEQYF TGTGCCAGCAGTTTCTGGGGGGAATCCTACGAGCAGTACTTC
TRBJ1-6 TRBD1 few TRBV4-3 CASSQAGTGYSPLHF TGCGCCAGCAGCCAAGCTGGGACAGGGTATTCACCCCTCCACTTT
TRBJ2-5 TRBD2 - TRBV12-3/TRBV12-4 CASSQTSGHWTQYF TGTGCCAGCAGCCAGACTAGCGGGCACTGGACCCAGTACTTC
TRBJ1-5 TRBD1 few TRBV20-1 CSASWTGISNQPQHF TGCAGTGCTAGTTGGACAGGGATTAGCAATCAGCCCCAGCATTTT
TRBJ2-5 TRBD1 few TRBV20-1 CSANGQGQETQYF TGCAGTGCTAATGGACAGGGTCAAGAGACCCAGTACTTC
TRBJ2-1 - - TRBV24-1 CATSDLPSPGAGSYNEQFF TGTGCCACCAGTGACCTCCCCTCCCCGGGTGCGGGATCCTACAATGAGCAGTTCTTC
TRBJ1-6 - few TRBV18 CASSPAGRINSPLHF TGTGCCAGCTCACCCGCCGGGCGGATTAATTCACCCCTCCACTTT
TRBJ2-3 - - TRBV10-3 CAISPTTLTDTQYF TGTGCCATCTCCCCGACTACCCTCACAGATACGCAGTATTTT
TRBJ1-1 TRBD1 - TRBV7-3 CASSFTGTGSGTEAFF TGTGCCAGCAGCTTCACCGGGACAGGGAGTGGAACTGAAGCTTTCTTT
TRBJ2-7 - - TRBV20-1 CSAGDNSYEQYF TGCAGTGCAGGGGACAACTCCTACGAGCAGTACTTC
TRBJ2-1 - many TRBV5-1 CASSLGLLYNEQFF TGCGCCAGCAGCTTAGGACTGCTGTACAATGAGCAGTTCTTC
TRBJ1-6 - many TRBV20-1 CSARGRVDSPLHF TGCAGTGCTAGGGGCAGGGTGGATTCACCCCTCCACTTT
TRBJ2-3 - once TRBV6-1 CAARGRRSTDTQYF TGTGCCGCCCGGGGCAGGAGAAGCACAGATACGCAGTATTTT
TRBJ1-1 - - TRBV6-1 CASSRRGAGRNTEAFF TGTGCCAGCAGCCGCCGGGGGGCCGGGAGGAACACTGAAGCTTTCTTT
TRBJ2-3 - few TRBV12-3/TRBV12-4 CASSASRGPNLGTQYF TGTGCCAGCAGCGCCAGCCGGGGCCCCAATCTAGGGACGCAGTATTTT
TRBJ2-5 TRBD2 many TRBV29-1 CSVVERGWVEVQETQYF TGCAGCGTTGTAGAGCGGGGATGGGTTGAGGTCCAAGAGACCCAGTACTTC